This T cell receptor (beta chain) was retrieved from a study of graft-versus-host responses after intestinal transplantation (dated by TCRdb to the early 2020s). Context from the whole study: Multivisceral, liver-intestinal, or isolated intestinal transplants were received by the recipients. Every recipient was given anti-thymocyte globulin induction, followed by approximately 3 years of maintenance tacrolimus and steroids. After intestinal transplantation, graft-versus-host and host-versus-graft alloreactive T cell clones were followed in the graft, circulation and bone marrow using bulk TCR-beta CDR3 sequencing. Alloreactive clones were identified by sequencing pre-transplant mixed lymphocyte reaction products and comparing these products with unstimulated pre-transplant donor and recipient T cells. Of the roughly 24 intestinal transplant recipients enrolled in the cohort, one of whom was a retransplant, a few patients without pretransplant specimens were excluded. Donor T cell macrochimerism was defined as a peak of at least 4% donor T cells among recipient peripheral blood mononuclear cells. Rather than being sequenced by the commercial service, samples from a few later patients were sequenced in-house on an Illumina MiSeq and processed with MiXCR.

The paper as a whole reports these results and caveats: GvH clones were detected in recipient bone marrow, and some appeared earlier in ileal mucosa or blood, consistent with an intestinal mucosal origin. The conclusions were limited by the relatively low number and heterogeneity of the intestinal transplant patients. Peak levels of circulating GvH clones were associated with declines in HvG clones early after transplant. Patients with donor T cell macrochimerism had high GvH to HvG T cell clonal ratios in their allografts.

The germline V gene (reference sequence) supplies CDR1 SEHNR and CDR2 FQNEAQ. Compared with germline, V lacks 1 base and J lacks 7 bases; bases without a gene match: 3. CDR3 length: 13 amino acids, cysteine to phenylalanine. This entry keeps only the CDR3 DNA: 39 bases, framed from base 1. Intraepithelial and lamina propria lymphocytes were isolated from graft specimens using dithiothreitol, EDTA incubations and collagenase D digestion. Serial intestinal graft biopsy specimens collected up to 600 days after transplant underwent bulk TCR-beta sequencing. This clone has more than one count but fewer than ten. Its antigen has not been determined. Per-base quality was not reported, and no clone a single base away is much larger than it. Libraries were prepared through the immunoSEQ multiplex PCR assay. High-throughput TCR-beta CDR3 sequencing of genomic DNA from most patients was performed by Adaptive Biotechnologies. The study's own analysis went as follows. TCR sequencing data for over 15 patients were retrieved from Adaptive's ImmunoSEQ software; a few other patients were processed with MiXCR and VDJtools. CDR3 nucleotide sequences shared between donor and recipient were removed because their origin could not be assigned. At least 2-fold expansion over unstimulated cells and a minimum CFSE-low frequency of 0.002% (template counts) or 0.001% (read counts) were required for clones to be classified as alloreactive. Clones detected in sequenced pre-transplant spleen, lymph node, or MLR CFSE-low populations of the donor or recipient were defined as mappable. The cumulative frequency of alloreactive clones was calculated as a percentage of all sequences, weighted by copy number. TCRdb carries this immuneACCESS record with in-frame sequences only. Its versions omit some clonotypes, under half of them owing to an unresolved V gene in the studies checked, with the rest unexplained. The V and J calls and clone size were taken over from that table, and D and trimming were inferred from the DNA. The table for this sample lists some 40,000 clones; 87% of them were counted only once. Under 20% of the sample is held by the ten biggest clonotypes.

The sample here was ileum tissue, taken around 190 days after intestinal transplant. The source is a human patient who received an intestinal transplant, so some T cells may come from the graft donor. The chain joins TRBV7-9 to TRBJ1-2, with 7 bases matching TRBD1. The nucleotide sequence reads TGTGCCAGCAGCTTAGTGGGGGACAGTGGCTACACCTTC. This is translated as CASSLVGDSGYTF.